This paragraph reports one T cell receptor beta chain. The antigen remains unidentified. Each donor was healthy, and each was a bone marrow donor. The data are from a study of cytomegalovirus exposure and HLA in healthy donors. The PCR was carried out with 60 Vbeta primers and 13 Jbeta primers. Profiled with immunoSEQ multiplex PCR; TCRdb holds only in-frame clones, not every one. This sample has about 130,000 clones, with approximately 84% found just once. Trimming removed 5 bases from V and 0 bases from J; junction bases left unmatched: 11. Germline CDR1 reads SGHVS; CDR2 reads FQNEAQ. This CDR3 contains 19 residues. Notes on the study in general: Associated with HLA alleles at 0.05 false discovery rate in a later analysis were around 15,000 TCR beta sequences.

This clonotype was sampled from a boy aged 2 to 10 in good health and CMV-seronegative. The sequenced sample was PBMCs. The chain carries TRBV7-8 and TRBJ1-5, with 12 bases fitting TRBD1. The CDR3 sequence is CASSRDRGRGRYSNQPQHF. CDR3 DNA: TGTGCCAGCAGCAGGGACAGGGGGCGTGGGAGGTATAGCAATCAGCCCCAGCATTTT.